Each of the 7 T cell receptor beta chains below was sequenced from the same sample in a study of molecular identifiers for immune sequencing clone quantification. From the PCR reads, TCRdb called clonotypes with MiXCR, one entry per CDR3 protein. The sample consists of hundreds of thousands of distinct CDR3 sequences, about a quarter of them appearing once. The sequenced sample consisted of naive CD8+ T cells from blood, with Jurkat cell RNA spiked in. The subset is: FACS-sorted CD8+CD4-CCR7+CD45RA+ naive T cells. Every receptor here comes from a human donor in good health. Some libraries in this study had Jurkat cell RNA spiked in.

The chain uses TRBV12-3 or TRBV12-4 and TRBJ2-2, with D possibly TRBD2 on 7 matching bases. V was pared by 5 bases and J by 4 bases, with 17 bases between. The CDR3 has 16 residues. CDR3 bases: TGTGCCAGCAGTCCAGGGGAGGGGCCAAGCACCGGGGAGCTGTTTTTT. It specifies CASSPGEGPSTGELFF.

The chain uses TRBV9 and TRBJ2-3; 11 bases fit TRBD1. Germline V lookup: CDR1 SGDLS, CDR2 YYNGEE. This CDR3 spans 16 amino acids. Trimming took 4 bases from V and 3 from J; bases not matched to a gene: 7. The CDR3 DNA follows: TGTGCCAGCAGCTCTGGGACAGGGGGGGTGACAGATACGCAGTATTTT. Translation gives CASSSGTGGVTDTQYF.

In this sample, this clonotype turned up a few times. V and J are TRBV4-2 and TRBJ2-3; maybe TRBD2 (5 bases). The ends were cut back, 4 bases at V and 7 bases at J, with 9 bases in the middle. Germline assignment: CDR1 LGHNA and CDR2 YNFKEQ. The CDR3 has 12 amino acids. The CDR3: CASSPDGNTQYF. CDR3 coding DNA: TGTGCCAGCAGCCCCGACGGGAATACGCAGTATTTT.

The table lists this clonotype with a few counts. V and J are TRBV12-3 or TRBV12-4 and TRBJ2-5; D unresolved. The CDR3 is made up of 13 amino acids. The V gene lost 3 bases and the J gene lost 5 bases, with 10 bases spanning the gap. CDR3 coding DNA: TGTGCCAGCAGTTTTCTTCCCTCGGAGACCCAGTACTTC. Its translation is CASSFLPSETQYF.

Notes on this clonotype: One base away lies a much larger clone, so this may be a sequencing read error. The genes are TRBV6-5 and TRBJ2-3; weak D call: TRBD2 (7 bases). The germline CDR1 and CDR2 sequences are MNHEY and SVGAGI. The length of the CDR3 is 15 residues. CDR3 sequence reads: CARSYSGGPTDTQYF. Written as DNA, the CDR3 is TGTGCCAGAAGTTACTCGGGGGGCCCCACAGATACGCAGTATTTT.

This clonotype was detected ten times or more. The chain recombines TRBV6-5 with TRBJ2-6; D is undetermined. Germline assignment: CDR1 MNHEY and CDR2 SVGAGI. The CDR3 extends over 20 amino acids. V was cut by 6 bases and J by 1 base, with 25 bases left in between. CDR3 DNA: TGTGCCAGCAGCCCGGTTACCCGGTTCCTTCTGGGTTCTGGGGCCAACGTCCTGACTTTC. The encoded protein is CASSPVTRFLLGSGANVLTF.

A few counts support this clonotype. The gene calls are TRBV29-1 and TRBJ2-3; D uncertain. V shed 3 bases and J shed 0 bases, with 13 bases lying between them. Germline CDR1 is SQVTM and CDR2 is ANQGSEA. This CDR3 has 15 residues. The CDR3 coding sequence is TGCAGCGTTGAGTGGATGAGTAGGAGCACAGATACGCAGTATTTT. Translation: CSVEWMSRSTDTQYF.